This T cell receptor (beta chain) was recorded in a study of glioma-infiltrating T cells. The CDR3 sequence is 15 residues long. Germline V gene sequence: CDR1 LNHNV, CDR2 YYDKDF (reference sequence). V was shortened by 3 bases and J by 4 bases, with 10 bases between the two germline ends. Comments on this clonotype: Antigen: not known.

Using RNA template, CDR3s of TCR alpha and beta were amplified with iRepertoire arm-PCR. MiXCR, run by TCRdb on the multiplex PCR reads, gives a single entry per CDR3 protein. This sample has some 130,000 distinct CDR3 sequences, with approximately 26% found just once. Study-level findings and limits: Tissue-blood divergence was below expectation in non-neoplastic patients, above in gliomas. Very few CDR3 sequences were shared between tissue and blood.

This clonotype was obtained from a human donor with low-grade glioma or glioblastoma, undergoing nonglioma brain surgery, or in good health (not recorded which). The chain joins TRBV15 to TRBJ1-6; D is ambiguous. The sequencing sample was made of glioma tissue, nonneoplastic brain tissue, or PBMCs (not recorded which). In DNA, the CDR3 is TGTGCCACCAGCAGGGACCCCCGGTATAATTCACCCCTCCACTTT. Translated: CATSRDPRYNSPLHF.